These T cell receptor beta chains were read from a single sample in a study of PD-1 blockade in mismatch repair-deficient tumors. The table came from immunoSEQ multiplex PCR; TCRdb's copy has only in-frame clones and leaves some out. The table has about 110,000 clones, roughly 80% seen once. Source: peripheral blood, taken approximately 64 weeks after starting pembrolizumab. These receptors all come from an adult with mismatch repair-deficient cancer. CDR3s include the opening cysteine and the closing phenylalanine or tryptophan. A D gene is named only where the DNA matches it firmly. Clone size appears in some rows only: once, few, many, or a class for an expanded clone.

clone_size: -; v_call: TRBV9; d_call: -; j_call: TRBJ2-3; cdr3_aa: CASNPRWLFTDTQYF; cdr3_nt: TGTGCCAGCAACCCCCGGTGGCTCTTCACAGATACGCAGTATTTT
clone_size: -; v_call: TRBV5-1; d_call: -; j_call: TRBJ1-2; cdr3_aa: CASSSTPGVYGYTF; cdr3_nt: TGCGCCAGCAGCTCCACCCCGGGGGTCTATGGCTACACCTTC
clone_size: few; v_call: TRBV19; d_call: -; j_call: TRBJ2-1; cdr3_aa: CASSIRRESGEQFF; cdr3_nt: TGTGCCAGTAGTATAAGGCGGGAAAGCGGAGAGCAGTTCTTC
clone_size: -; v_call: TRBV10-3; d_call: TRBD1; j_call: TRBJ2-2; cdr3_aa: CAIRTGTGSTGELFF; cdr3_nt: TGTGCCATCAGGACCGGGACAGGGAGCACCGGGGAGCTGTTTTTT
clone_size: -; v_call: TRBV5-1; d_call: -; j_call: TRBJ2-2; cdr3_aa: CASSLEANTGELFF; cdr3_nt: TGCGCCAGCAGCTTGGAGGCCAACACCGGGGAGCTGTTTTTT
clone_size: -; v_call: TRBV6-5; d_call: -; j_call: TRBJ2-1; cdr3_aa: CASSYVPRRVVNEQFF; cdr3_nt: TGTGCCAGCAGTTACGTACCGCGCAGGGTAGTCAATGAGCAGTTCTTC
clone_size: few; v_call: TRBV6-1; d_call: -; j_call: TRBJ2-7; cdr3_aa: CASSEAGAPGYEQYF; cdr3_nt: TGTGCCAGCAGTGAAGCGGGAGCCCCAGGGTACGAGCAGTACTTC
clone_size: -; v_call: TRBV6-5; d_call: -; j_call: TRBJ2-7; cdr3_aa: CASSYAEGYEQYF; cdr3_nt: TGTGCCAGCAGTTACGCCGAGGGGTACGAGCAGTACTTC
clone_size: -; v_call: TRBV14; d_call: -; j_call: TRBJ2-7; cdr3_aa: CASSQGGEQYF; cdr3_nt: TGTGCCAGCAGCCAGGGTGGCGAGCAGTACTTC
clone_size: many; v_call: TRBV6-5; d_call: -; j_call: TRBJ1-1; cdr3_aa: CASSYDRKNTEAFF; cdr3_nt: TGTGCCAGCAGTTACGACCGGAAGAACACTGAAGCTTTCTTT
clone_size: -; v_call: TRBV18; d_call: -; j_call: TRBJ2-5; cdr3_aa: CASSRGFGETQYF; cdr3_nt: TGTGCCAGCTCACGGGGCTTCGGAGAGACCCAGTACTTC
clone_size: -; v_call: TRBV5-6; d_call: TRBD2; j_call: TRBJ2-5; cdr3_aa: CASSLVAGIGVETQYF; cdr3_nt: TGTGCCAGCAGCTTGGTAGCGGGAATCGGAGTAGAGACCCAGTACTTC
clone_size: -; v_call: TRBV11-2; d_call: -; j_call: TRBJ1-4; cdr3_aa: CASSLVRDPFEKLFF; cdr3_nt: TGTGCCAGCAGCTTAGTCCGGGACCCCTTTGAAAAACTGTTTTTT
clone_size: -; v_call: TRBV7-9; d_call: TRBD2; j_call: TRBJ2-2; cdr3_aa: CASSVPGRANTGELFF; cdr3_nt: TGTGCCAGCAGCGTACCCGGGAGGGCCAACACCGGGGAGCTGTTTTTT
clone_size: -; v_call: TRBV2; d_call: -; j_call: TRBJ2-7; cdr3_aa: CASRVRSYEQYF; cdr3_nt: TGTGCCAGCAGGGTAAGATCCTACGAGCAGTACTTC
clone_size: -; v_call: TRBV11-2; d_call: -; j_call: TRBJ1-4; cdr3_aa: CASSLGMNEKLFF; cdr3_nt: TGTGCCAGCAGCTTAGGGATGAATGAAAAACTGTTTTTT